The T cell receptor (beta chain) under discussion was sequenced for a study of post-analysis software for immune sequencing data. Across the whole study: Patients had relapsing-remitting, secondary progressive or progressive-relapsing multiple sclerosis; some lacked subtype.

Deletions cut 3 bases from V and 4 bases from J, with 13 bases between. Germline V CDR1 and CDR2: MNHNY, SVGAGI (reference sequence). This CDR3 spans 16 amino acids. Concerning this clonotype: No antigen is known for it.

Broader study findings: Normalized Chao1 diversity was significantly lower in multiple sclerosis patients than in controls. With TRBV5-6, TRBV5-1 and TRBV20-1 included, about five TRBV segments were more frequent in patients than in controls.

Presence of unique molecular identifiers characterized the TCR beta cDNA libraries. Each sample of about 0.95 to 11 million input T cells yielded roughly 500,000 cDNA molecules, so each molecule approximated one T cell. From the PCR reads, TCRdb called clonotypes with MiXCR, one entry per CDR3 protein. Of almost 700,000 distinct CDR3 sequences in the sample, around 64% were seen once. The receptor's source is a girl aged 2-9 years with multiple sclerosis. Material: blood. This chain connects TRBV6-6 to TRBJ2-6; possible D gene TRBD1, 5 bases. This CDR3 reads CASSYAGSIGANVLTF. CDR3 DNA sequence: TGTGCCAGCAGTTATGCAGGGTCGATCGGGGCCAACGTCCTGACTTTC.